This T cell receptor (beta chain) originates from a study of technical replicates of blood from several donors. Method: immunoSEQ multiplex PCR; TCRdb's copy keeps in-frame clones and lacks some. The profile shows over 70,000 clones, 90% of them singletons. Germline values: CDR1 SGHRS, CDR2 YFSETQ. Trimming cost V 1 base and J 1 base, with 14 bases left between them. The CDR3 totals 16 residues. This rearrangement joins TRBV5-1 to TRBJ1-1; D possibly corresponds to TRBD1 (5 bases). This TCR derives from a human donor in good health. Some clones in this sample may be carry-over from other donors' samples. Sequenced material: PBMCs. This CDR3 reads CASSLRRGSGNTEAFF. In DNA form, the CDR3 reads TGCGCCAGCAGCTTGAGAAGGGGATCGGGGAACACTGAAGCTTTCTTT. The full variable domain, its missing parts supplied by reference TRBV5-1 and TRBJ1-1, is KAGVTQTPRYLIKTRGQQVTLSCSPISGHRSVSWYQQTPGQGLQFLFEYFSETQRNKGNFPGRFSGRQFSNSRSEMNVSTLELGDSALYLCASSLRRGSGNTEAFFGQGTRLTVV.